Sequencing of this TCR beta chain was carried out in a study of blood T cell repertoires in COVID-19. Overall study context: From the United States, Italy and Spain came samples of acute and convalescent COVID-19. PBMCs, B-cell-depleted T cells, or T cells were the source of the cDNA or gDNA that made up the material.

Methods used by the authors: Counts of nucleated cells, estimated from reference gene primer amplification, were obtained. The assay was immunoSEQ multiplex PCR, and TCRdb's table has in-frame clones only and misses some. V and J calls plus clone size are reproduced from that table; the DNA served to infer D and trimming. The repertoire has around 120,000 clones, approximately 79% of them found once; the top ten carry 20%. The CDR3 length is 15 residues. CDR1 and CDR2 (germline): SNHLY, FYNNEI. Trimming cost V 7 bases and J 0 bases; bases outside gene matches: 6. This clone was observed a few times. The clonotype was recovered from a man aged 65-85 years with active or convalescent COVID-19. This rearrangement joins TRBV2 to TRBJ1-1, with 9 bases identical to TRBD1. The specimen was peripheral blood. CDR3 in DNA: TGTGCCAGCACTCCGGACAGGGGTTTGAACACTGAAGCTTTCTTT. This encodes CASTPDRGLNTEAFF.